This TCR beta chain was retrieved from a study of shared clonotypes between healthy human individuals. Findings and limits, study-wide: Roughly 4.6% of naive CD4 clonotypes were common to a few donors.

The run depth of the assay was deep. Assay used: immunoSEQ multiplex PCR; TCRdb lists only in-frame clones, some missing. The repertoire holds roughly 380,000 clones, with about 96% as singletons. Germline CDR1 SEHNR, CDR2 FQNEAQ (reference sequence). V was pared by 5 bases and J by 1 base, with 5 bases between. The CDR3 loop spans 12 amino acids. CD8 memory was a combination that joined CD45RO+ cells with CCR7-negative CD45RA+ TemRA cells. This clone was observed a single time. The antigen is unknown. The TCR was taken from a young man in good health. Sequencing was performed on memory CD8+ T cells sorted from blood. Documented subset: CD45RO+ cells pooled with CCR7-negative TemRA cells. V is TRBV7-9 and J is TRBJ2-5; D is unclear. The CDR3 sequence: CASSRFQETQYF. The CDR3 DNA is TGTGCCAGCAGCCGGTTCCAAGAGACCCAGTACTTC. Using reference TRBV7-9 and TRBJ2-5 for the parts outside the CDR3, the full variable domain is DTGVSQNPRHKITKRGQNVTFRCDPISEHNRLYWYRQTLGQGPEFLTYFQNEAQLEKSRLLSDRFSAERPKGSFSTLEIQRTEQGDSAMYLCASSRFQETQYFGPGTRLLVL.